The present T cell receptor beta chain was sequenced within a study of blood T cell repertoires in COVID-19. The overall study: Sites in the United States, Italy and Spain provided acute and convalescent COVID-19 samples. The analysed material was cDNA or gDNA that came from T cells, B-cell-depleted T cells, or PBMCs.

Per the original methods: Nucleated cell number was recorded as an estimate derived from reference gene primer amplification. Assay: immunoSEQ multiplex PCR; the TCRdb copy retains only in-frame clones and omits some. That table supplies the V and J calls and clone size; D and trimming were determined from the DNA. The table shows approximately 150,000 clones, with approximately 75% occurring only once. Germline values: CDR1 SGDLS, CDR2 YYNGEE. Trimming took off 6 bases at V and 6 bases at J, with 14 bases between the two ends. This CDR3 comprises 13 residues. The receptor comes from a human donor in a cohort sampled during active COVID-19. This chain joins TRBV9 and TRBJ2-3; D is perhaps TRBD1 (6 bases). Sequencing was performed on peripheral blood. CDR3 protein: CASTMGQGDTQYF. The DNA for the CDR3 is TGTGCCAGCACGATGGGGCAGGGGGATACGCAGTATTTT.